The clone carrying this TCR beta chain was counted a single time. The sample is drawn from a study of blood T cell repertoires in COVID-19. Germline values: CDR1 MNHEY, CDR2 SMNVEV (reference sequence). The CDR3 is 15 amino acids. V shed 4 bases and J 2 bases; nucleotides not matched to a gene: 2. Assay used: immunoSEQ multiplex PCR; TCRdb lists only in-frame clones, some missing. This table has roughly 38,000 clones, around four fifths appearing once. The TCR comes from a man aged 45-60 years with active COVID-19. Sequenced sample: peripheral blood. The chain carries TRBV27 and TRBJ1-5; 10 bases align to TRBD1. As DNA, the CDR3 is TGTGCCAGCAGTTCCGGGACAGGGGGCAATCAGCCCCAGCATTTT. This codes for CASSSGTGGNQPQHF.